This TCR beta chain is from a study of blood T cell repertoires in COVID-19. The overall study: Italy, Spain and the United States were the sources of the convalescent and acute COVID-19 samples. Sample material is recorded as cDNA or gDNA derived from T cells, B-cell-depleted T cells, or PBMCs.

As processed by the authors: Amplified reference gene primers provided the basis for estimating nucleated cell counts. The assay was immunoSEQ multiplex PCR, and TCRdb's table has in-frame clones only and misses some. For V, J and clone size, that table is used; D and trimming come from the DNA. This sample yields 150,000 to 200,000 clones, of which 82% are seen a single time; approximately 9.1% belongs to the top ten. This clone has only a few counts. This CDR3 contains 17 residues. The sequence came from a woman in her sixties or seventies with acute or convalescent COVID-19. Sequencing used peripheral blood. The rearrangement uses TRBV12-2 and TRBJ1-1; TRBD1, as called in the table, went unchecked against the DNA. TRBV12-2 is given as a pseudogene. The CDR3 reads CASRTKPGQPERTEAFF. The CDR3 DNA follows: TGTGCAAGTCGGACGAAGCCGGGACAACCGGAGAGGACTGAAGCTTTCTTT.